Below are 10 T cell receptor beta chains sequenced from a single sample in a study of blood T cell repertoires in COVID-19. Using immunoSEQ multiplex PCR, the repertoire was profiled, and TCRdb retains in-frame clones only, with some absent. The sample yields hundreds of thousands of clones, about 87% seen once. Sequencing was carried out using PBMCs or T cells enriched from blood (not recorded which). Receptor source: a woman in her 50s who had recovered from COVID-19.

The rearrangement uses TRBV11-3 and TRBJ2-3; tentatively, D is TRBD2 (5 bases). Germline CDR1 is SGHNT and CDR2 is YENEEA. This CDR3 comprises 15 residues. V gave up 5 bases and J gave up 0 bases, with 12 bases separating them. In nucleotides, the CDR3 is TGTGCCAGCAGCCCCGTATCGGGAAGCACAGATACGCAGTATTTT. Translating gives CASSPVSGSTDTQYF.

This clone was found a few times. The V call is TRBV12-3 or TRBV12-4, the J call TRBJ1-6; the D is unclear. There are 12 residues in the CDR3. The V end lost 5 bases, the J end lost 8 bases, and 7 bases lay between the germline ends. The DNA of the CDR3 is TGTGCCAGCAGTCCCGGGGATTCACCCCTCCACTTT. This encodes CASSPGDSPLHF.

This clone was recorded only once. The chain couples TRBV18 to TRBJ1-1; 10 bases agree with TRBD1. The CDR3 runs 14 residues. With 0 bases clipped from V and 11 bases from J, the junction kept 6 bases outside the gene matches. The germline V gene has CDR1 KGHSH and CDR2 LQKENI. The CDR3 sequence is CASSPPDRGWLAFF. The CDR3 DNA follows: TGTGCCAGCTCACCACCGGACAGGGGGTGGTTGGCTTTCTTT.

The V call is TRBV5-1, the J call TRBJ2-7; 10 bases agree with TRBD2. Germline CDR1 SGHRS, CDR2 YFSETQ. The J segment lost 2 bases and the V segment lost 6 bases, leaving 8 bases of the junction unmatched. The CDR3 covers 15 residues. Here the CDR3 DNA reads TGCGCCAGCACTCGGACTAGCGGTAAGGCCTACGAGCAGTACTTC. Amino acids: CASTRTSGKAYEQYF.

The rearrangement joins TRBV19 to TRBJ1-5; D might be TRBD1 (5 bases). V lost 0 bases, J lost 3 bases, and 9 bases lay in between. Germline V CDR1 and CDR2: LNHDA, SQIVND (reference sequence). CDR3 length equals 15 residues. CDR3 region: CASSIDGGDNQPQHF. The CDR3 nucleotides are TGTGCCAGTAGTATAGATGGGGGGGACAATCAGCCCCAGCATTTT.

V usage is TRBV27 and J usage is TRBJ2-1; TRBD2 matches 9 bases. Losses at the gene ends were 1 base for V and 10 bases for J; bases not matched to a gene: 5. This CDR3 contains 14 residues. Germline lookup yields CDR1 MNHEY and CDR2 SMNVEV (reference sequence). The CDR3 DNA sequence: TGTGCCAGCAGTTTATGGGTAGCGGGAGACGAGCAGTTCTTC. The encoded protein is CASSLWVAGDEQFF.

The rearrangement joins TRBV6-5 to TRBJ2-2; a possible D gene is TRBD1 (6 bases). V was shortened by 11 bases and J by 0 bases, with 13 bases between the two germline ends. The length of the CDR3 is 14 residues. Germline V CDR1 and CDR2: MNHEY, SVGAGI. The CDR3 region is CAGNREANTGELFF. CDR3 DNA: TGTGCCGGTAACAGGGAAGCGAACACCGGGGAGCTGTTTTTT.

This clone was observed once. This chain uses TRBV18 with TRBJ1-6, with D possibly matching TRBD1 (5 bases). The CDR3 totals 13 residues. V gave up 3 bases and J gave up 10 bases, with 10 bases separating them. Germline CDR1 is KGHSH and CDR2 is LQKENI. CDR3 region: CASSPGQKSPLHF. The CDR3 nucleotides are TGTGCCAGCTCACCGGGGCAGAAGTCACCCCTCCACTTT.

This clone has only a few counts. The rearrangement joins TRBV18 to TRBJ1-5, with D possibly matching TRBD1 (6 bases). The V gene's germline CDR1 is KGHSH and CDR2 LQKENI. The CDR3 has 15 amino acids. V lost 6 bases to trimming and J lost 1 base, with 13 bases between them. CDR3 sequence: CASSQGTPSNQPQHF. DNA for the CDR3: TGTGCCAGCTCCCAGGGGACACCAAGCAATCAGCCCCAGCATTTT.

The chain is built from TRBV7-9 and TRBJ2-7; D is unresolved. The germline gives CDR1 SEHNR, CDR2 FQNEAQ (reference sequence). This CDR3 is built from 12 residues. V lost 5 bases, J lost 5 bases, and 10 bases lay in between. CDR3 loop: CASSLEKNEQYF. The CDR3 coding sequence is TGTGCCAGCAGCCTCGAGAAGAACGAGCAGTACTTC.